Listed below are T cell receptor beta chains from one sample, sequenced in a study of T cell responses to AZD1222 COVID-19 vaccine. Method: immunoSEQ multiplex PCR; TCRdb's copy keeps in-frame clones and lacks some. The sample contains tens of thousands of clones, around nine tenths of which appear only once. Here the sequenced sample was peripheral blood, taken 28 days after the second AZD1222 dose. These receptors were collected from an adult who received the AZD1222 COVID-19 vaccine. CDR3s include the opening cysteine and the closing phenylalanine or tryptophan. The order of the fields is D gene, clone size, V gene, J gene, CDR3 protein, CDR3 DNA. The D gene is left open where the match is weak. Rows may omit the clone size; those that give it use once, few, many or a size class.

TRBD2,once,TRBV5-1,TRBJ2-1,CASSPPRLAGGNEQFF,TGCGCCAGCAGCCCCCCCCGGCTAGCGGGTGGAAATGAGCAGTTCTTC
TRBD2,NA,TRBV19,TRBJ2-7,CASSISGLAGEDEQYF,TGTGCCAGTAGTATCTCCGGCTTGGCGGGGGAAGACGAGCAGTACTTC
NA,NA,TRBV11-2,TRBJ2-7,CASEGDSYEQYF,TGTGCCAGCGAGGGAGACAGCTACGAGCAGTACTTC
NA,NA,TRBV6-2/TRBV6-3,TRBJ2-5,CASSQYRLQETQYF,TGTGCCAGCAGTCAATACAGACTTCAAGAGACCCAGTACTTC
NA,NA,TRBV6-2/TRBV6-3,TRBJ1-2,CASSHGPFYGYTF,TGTGCCAGCAGCCACGGGCCATTCTATGGCTACACCTTC
NA,few,TRBV4-3,TRBJ2-4,CASTSPWRFKNIQYF,TGCGCCAGCACCTCGCCCTGGCGGTTCAAAAACATTCAGTACTTC
NA,NA,TRBV7-9,TRBJ2-7,CASSSEGQQYF,TGTGCCAGCAGCTCGGAGGGTCAGCAGTACTTC
NA,NA,TRBV11-2,TRBJ2-3,CASIPPGQGEGGTQYF,TGTGCCAGCATCCCCCCGGGGCAGGGTGAGGGGGGTACGCAGTATTTT
TRBD1,NA,TRBV19,TRBJ1-6,CASSIQAQGARNSPLHF,TGTGCCAGTAGTATTCAAGCGCAGGGGGCTAGGAATTCACCCCTCCACTTT
NA,NA,TRBV6-5,TRBJ1-3,CASSYNRNSGNTIYF,TGTGCCAGCAGTTACAACAGGAACTCTGGAAACACCATATATTTT
TRBD1,NA,TRBV19,TRBJ1-3,CASRDSGSSGNTIYF,TGTGCCAGCCGGGACAGTGGATCCTCTGGAAACACCATATATTTT
NA,NA,TRBV19,TRBJ1-5,CASSSPRGQEGQPQHF,TGTGCCAGTAGTAGCCCCCGGGGCCAAGAAGGGCAGCCCCAGCATTTT
NA,few,TRBV27,TRBJ2-7,CASSLKAGWGYEQYF,TGTGCCAGCAGTTTAAAAGCAGGGTGGGGTTACGAGCAGTACTTC
NA,NA,TRBV7-3,TRBJ2-5,CASSLEAGLAETQYF,TGTGCCAGCAGCTTAGAGGCCGGACTTGCGGAGACCCAGTACTTC
NA,NA,TRBV5-1,TRBJ2-7,CASSQTESSYEQYF,TGCGCCAGCAGCCAAACAGAGAGCTCCTACGAGCAGTACTTC
NA,NA,TRBV25-1,TRBJ2-7,CASSEVGRTYEQYF,TGTGCCAGCAGTGAAGTGGGCAGAACCTACGAGCAGTACTTC
TRBD1,once,TRBV5-1,TRBJ2-1,CASSLSGTGTYQQFF,TGCGCCAGCAGCTTGAGCGGGACAGGGACCTATCAGCAGTTCTTC
NA,NA,TRBV11-2,TRBJ2-5,CASSLVWGSETQYF,TGTGCCAGCAGCTTAGTATGGGGTTCGGAGACCCAGTACTTC
TRBD1,once,TRBV10-3,TRBJ2-1,CASGQGKTYNEQFF,TGTGCCAGCGGACAGGGAAAAACCTACAATGAGCAGTTCTTC
NA,NA,TRBV7-9,TRBJ1-4,CASSRLPHFTNEKLFF,TGTGCCAGCAGTCGGCTCCCCCATTTTACTAATGAAAAACTGTTTTTT
NA,NA,TRBV15,TRBJ2-5,CATSRDTGRETQYF,TGTGCCACCAGCAGAGATACCGGGAGAGAGACCCAGTACTTC
NA,NA,TRBV15,TRBJ1-3,CATSRDPREPSGNTIYF,TGTGCCACCAGCAGAGATCCAAGGGAGCCGTCTGGAAACACCATATATTTT
NA,NA,TRBV9,TRBJ2-3,CASSVGRWRDTDTQYF,TGTGCCAGCAGCGTAGGTAGGTGGCGAGACACAGATACGCAGTATTTT
TRBD2,few,TRBV7-2,TRBJ2-7,CASSQASGGAYEQYF,TGTGCCAGCAGCCAGGCTAGCGGGGGGGCCTACGAGCAGTACTTC
NA,NA,TRBV2,TRBJ1-2,CARNRAYGYTF,TGTGCCAGGAACCGGGCCTATGGCTACACCTTC
NA,NA,TRBV18,TRBJ2-7,CASSPRSGMWDEQYF,TGTGCCAGCTCACCCCGGTCAGGGATGTGGGACGAGCAGTACTTC
NA,NA,TRBV7-2,TRBJ1-5,CASSYGSAQPQHF,TGTGCCAGCAGCTACGGGAGTGCTCAGCCCCAGCATTTT
NA,NA,TRBV5-1,TRBJ2-2,CASSLVRSNTGELFF,TGCGCCAGCAGCTTGGTCAGGTCGAACACCGGGGAGCTGTTTTTT
TRBD1,NA,TRBV27,TRBJ2-2,CASSWDRGDTGELFF,TGTGCCAGCAGCTGGGACAGGGGAGACACCGGGGAGCTGTTTTTT
NA,few,TRBV2,TRBJ2-3,CASSDVGGEADTQYF,TGTGCCAGCAGTGATGTCGGGGGCGAGGCAGATACGCAGTATTTT
NA,once,TRBV19,TRBJ1-5,CASSIGDGQHF,TGTGCCAGTAGTATCGGGGACGGCCAGCATTTT
TRBD2,NA,TRBV6-1,TRBJ2-4,CASSEGTRERTSPLGIQYF,TGTGCCAGCAGTGAAGGCACGAGGGAAAGGACTAGTCCCTTGGGCATTCAGTACTTC
NA,NA,TRBV5-1,TRBJ2-7,CASSLAVRTSSYEQYF,TGCGCCAGCAGCTTGGCGGTCAGGACGAGCTCCTACGAGCAGTACTTC
TRBD2,few,TRBV7-2,TRBJ2-3,CASSFKSGGALSLTDTQYF,TGTGCCAGCAGCTTCAAAAGCGGGGGCGCTTTGTCCTTAACAGATACGCAGTATTTT
NA,NA,TRBV5-1,TRBJ1-2,CASSLGGLGNSNGYTF,TGCGCCAGCAGCTTGGGCGGGCTAGGGAATTCTAATGGCTACACCTTC
NA,few,TRBV19,TRBJ1-2,CASIPSARLNYGYTF,TGTGCCAGTATACCGTCAGCCAGACTTAACTATGGCTACACCTTC
NA,NA,TRBV3-1/TRBV3-2,TRBJ1-1,CASSQVGMGGEAFF,TGTGCCAGCAGCCAAGTCGGGATGGGCGGGGAAGCTTTCTTT
TRBD1,NA,TRBV5-4,TRBJ1-2,CASSFGRSGQADGYTF,TGTGCCAGCAGCTTTGGCCGCAGTGGACAGGCAGATGGCTACACCTTC
TRBD2,once,TRBV7-9,TRBJ2-5,CASSPGLAGGIPQETQYF,TGTGCCAGCAGCCCGGGACTAGCGGGGGGCATTCCTCAAGAGACCCAGTACTTC
NA,NA,TRBV29-1,TRBJ2-7,CSAGDSYGQYF,TGCAGCGCGGGGGACAGTTACGGGCAGTACTTC
NA,NA,TRBV19,TRBJ1-6,CASSGTAYNSPLHF,TGTGCCAGTAGTGGGACGGCCTATAATTCACCCCTCCACTTT
NA,few,TRBV9,TRBJ2-2,CASSVAWGSGELFF,TGTGCCAGCAGCGTAGCTTGGGGATCCGGGGAGCTGTTTTTT
NA,NA,TRBV6-5,TRBJ1-1,CASIGQEAFF,TGTGCCAGCATAGGACAAGAAGCTTTCTTT
TRBD1,NA,TRBV3-1/TRBV3-2,TRBJ1-2,CASSHARDRGLGNYGYTF,TGTGCCAGCAGCCATGCCCGGGACAGGGGGCTAGGGAACTATGGCTACACCTTC
NA,NA,TRBV3-1/TRBV3-2,TRBJ2-2,CASSRLQALGTGELFF,TGTGCCAGCAGCCGGCTCCAGGCATTGGGCACCGGGGAGCTGTTTTTT
NA,NA,TRBV10-3,TRBJ2-4,CAISEDRVAKNIQYF,TGTGCCATCAGTGAGGATCGAGTAGCCAAAAACATTCAGTACTTC
TRBD2,NA,TRBV5-4,TRBJ2-1,CASSFGERGYIEQFF,TGTGCCAGCAGCTTTGGGGAGCGGGGGTATATTGAGCAGTTCTTC
NA,NA,TRBV5-4,TRBJ1-5,CASSPGGAENQPQHF,TGTGCCAGCAGCCCTGGTGGGGCAGAAAATCAGCCCCAGCATTTT
NA,NA,TRBV28,TRBJ2-4,CASRARGAAKNIQYF,TGTGCCAGCAGGGCCCGAGGGGCAGCCAAAAACATTCAGTACTTC
TRBD1,NA,TRBV9,TRBJ1-5,CASSGGQGGSNQPQHF,TGTGCCAGCAGCGGCGGACAGGGAGGCAGCAATCAGCCCCAGCATTTT
NA,NA,TRBV6-2/TRBV6-3,TRBJ2-2,CASSYPWAGMDTGELFF,TGTGCCAGCAGTTACCCCTGGGCGGGGATGGACACCGGGGAGCTGTTTTTT
TRBD1,NA,TRBV4-3,TRBJ2-3,CASSPRGHYTDTQYF,TGCGCCAGCAGCCCTAGGGGGCACTACACAGATACGCAGTATTTT
TRBD2,NA,TRBV27,TRBJ2-2,CASSLMLGTSGGLLRTGELFF,TGTGCCAGCAGTTTAATGCTGGGGACTAGCGGGGGCCTCCTGAGGACCGGGGAGCTGTTTTTT
NA,NA,TRBV12-3/TRBV12-4,TRBJ2-2,CASSLFLGELFF,TGTGCCAGCAGTTTATTCCTGGGGGAGCTGTTTTTT
NA,NA,TRBV7-2,TRBJ1-2,CASSLGGGRNYGYTF,TGTGCCAGCAGCTTAGGGGGCGGCCGTAACTATGGCTACACCTTC